The 2 T cell receptor beta chains below all came from one sample that was sequenced in a study of metastatic and nonmetastatic thyroid tumors. TCRdb re-called clones from the PCR reads using MiXCR. The table lists approximately 13,000 clones, approximately 23% of them singletons. None of the patients had undergone any treatment ahead of thyroid surgery. Sequencing was carried out using adjacent normal tissue. These receptors were obtained from a female donor with papillary thyroid cancer or a benign thyroid nodule (not recorded which). Some clones in this sample may be carry-over from other donors' samples.

The V call is TRBV6-1, the J call TRBJ2-1, with D possibly matching TRBD2 (6 bases). With 1 base removed from V and 7 bases from J, the gap between germline ends came to 11 bases. Germline loops: CDR1 MNHNS, CDR2 SASEGT. The CDR3 runs to 14 residues. The CDR3 here is CASSEVGGGNEQFF. Written as DNA, the CDR3 is TGTGCCAGCAGTGAAGTCGGTGGGGGGAATGAGCAGTTCTTC.

In regard to this clone: The germline gene is not matched at one end of the junction; a read error may be the cause. This chain connects TRBV27 to TRBJ1-1; D gene uncertain. Germline assignment: CDR1 MNHEY and CDR2 SMNVEV (reference sequence). This CDR3 has 13 residues. The chain's CDR3 is CASRGYVNTEASF. The CDR3 DNA is TGTGCCAGCAGGGGATATGTGAACACTGAAGCTTCCTTT.